Described below is a single T cell receptor (beta chain) sequence and its context. These data come from a study of shared clonotypes between healthy human individuals. Method: immunoSEQ multiplex PCR; TCRdb's copy keeps in-frame clones and lacks some. The sample includes roughly 1,800,000 clones, approximately 94% of them seen just once. As defined, naive CD8 cells were CD45RO-negative and positively selected for CCR7, with terminally differentiated effector memory CD45RA+ cells excluded. The material sequenced was naive CD8+ T cells sorted from blood. This TCR derives from a man younger than 35 in good health.

The CDR3 DNA sequence: TGCAGCGTCCAGGTGGACAATTCTTACGAGCAGTACTTC. Translating gives CSVQVDNSYEQYF. The V and J genes are TRBV29-1 and TRBJ2-7; D may be TRBD1 (5 bases). CDR1 is SQVTM, CDR2 ANQGSEA, per germline. Trimming pared 6 bases from V and 4 bases from J, leaving 16 bases between. This CDR3 contains 13 residues.